A selection of T cell receptor beta chains follows, all from one sample in a study of cytomegalovirus exposure and HLA in healthy donors. Using immunoSEQ multiplex PCR, the repertoire was profiled, and TCRdb retains in-frame clones only, with some absent. The sample has roughly 200,000 clones, approximately 85% seen once. The sequencing sample was made of PBMCs. All receptors come from a woman between 45 and 60 years old in good health and CMV-seronegative. CDR3s leave out the opening cysteine and the closing phenylalanine or tryptophan.

v_gene: TRBV5-4
j_gene: TRBJ2-2
CDR3aa: ASSSTGGRNTGELF

v_gene: TRBV13
j_gene: TRBJ1-3
CDR3aa: ASSLGAVDRETGNTIY

v_gene: TRBV7-9
j_gene: TRBJ1-2
CDR3aa: ASSSLAGGGYGYT

v_gene: TRBV29-1
j_gene: TRBJ2-3
CDR3aa: SEPGTSINTDTQY

v_gene: TRBV28
j_gene: TRBJ2-3
CDR3aa: ASRTGGDTQY

v_gene: TRBV6-4
j_gene: TRBJ2-7
CDR3aa: ASSGPSGTGGRGSYEQY

v_gene: TRBV27
j_gene: TRBJ1-4
CDR3aa: ASSGGQGPLATNEKLF

v_gene: TRBV7-9
j_gene: TRBJ2-2
CDR3aa: ASGARLAYTGELF

v_gene: TRBV27
j_gene: TRBJ2-7
CDR3aa: ASSLRQGAGEQY

v_gene: TRBV19
j_gene: TRBJ1-2
CDR3aa: ASSIMETGLGYGYT

v_gene: TRBV2
j_gene: TRBJ2-3
CDR3aa: ASRRDRLTTDTQY

v_gene: TRBV5-4
j_gene: TRBJ2-1
CDR3aa: ASSWVGTTELF

v_gene: TRBV5-1
j_gene: TRBJ1-5
CDR3aa: ASSFTGHQPQH

v_gene: TRBV30
j_gene: TRBJ1-1
CDR3aa: AWSAMPGGGFTEAF

v_gene: TRBV28
j_gene: TRBJ1-1
CDR3aa: ASSLTTGPEAF

v_gene: TRBV7-8
j_gene: TRBJ1-1
CDR3aa: ASSLEGSRGTEAF

v_gene: TRBV7-9
j_gene: TRBJ2-5
CDR3aa: ASSDPGLAEETQY

v_gene: TRBV5-8
j_gene: TRBJ2-1
CDR3aa: ASSLGSGSRVDEQF

v_gene: TRBV29-1
j_gene: TRBJ2-7
CDR3aa: SVGAGGFEQY

v_gene: TRBV30
j_gene: TRBJ1-4
CDR3aa: AWDRTRGEKLF

v_gene: TRBV15
j_gene: TRBJ1-2
CDR3aa: ATSRGGQGVSYGYT

v_gene: TRBV30
j_gene: TRBJ1-5
CDR3aa: AWGTGVLPPQH

v_gene: TRBV7-8
j_gene: TRBJ2-3
CDR3aa: ASSQASTDTQY

v_gene: TRBV7-2
j_gene: TRBJ2-7
CDR3aa: ASSWGPGMEQY

v_gene: TRBV18
j_gene: TRBJ2-1
CDR3aa: ASSNPGSPF

v_gene: TRBV7-9
j_gene: TRBJ2-1
CDR3aa: ASSSPGQGDNEQF

v_gene: TRBV5-8
j_gene: TRBJ1-1
CDR3aa: ASRRGQLNTEAF

v_gene: TRBV5-1
j_gene: TRBJ2-7
CDR3aa: ASSPGGTSGRGEQY

v_gene: TRBV2
j_gene: TRBJ1-1
CDR3aa: AIRTGGETEAF

v_gene: TRBV7-2
j_gene: TRBJ1-1
CDR3aa: ASRVRGAGNTEAF

v_gene: TRBV30
j_gene: TRBJ2-7
CDR3aa: AWSVLAVQGEQY

v_gene: TRBV20-1
j_gene: TRBJ2-1
CDR3aa: SAGRNEQF

v_gene: TRBV4-1
j_gene: TRBJ1-5
CDR3aa: ASSTAGSGNQPQH

v_gene: TRBV28
j_gene: TRBJ1-2
CDR3aa: ASRSEARDRVVGGYT

v_gene: TRBV18
j_gene: TRBJ2-3
CDR3aa: ASSLWTGPQVTDTQY

v_gene: TRBV9
j_gene: TRBJ2-1
CDR3aa: ASSAPGLAYNEQF

v_gene: TRBV27
j_gene: -
CDR3aa: ASSLSRTGIVEQY

v_gene: TRBV6-5
j_gene: TRBJ2-7
CDR3aa: ASRPGQGGHEQY

v_gene: TRBV7-9
j_gene: TRBJ1-1
CDR3aa: ASSPSGAGSSEAF

v_gene: TRBV6-1
j_gene: TRBJ1-2
CDR3aa: ASLRAGAGKGYT

v_gene: TRBV7-6
j_gene: TRBJ2-7
CDR3aa: ASSLGAGGGGEQY

v_gene: TRBV6-5
j_gene: TRBJ1-4
CDR3aa: ASSYDNRGKEKLF

v_gene: TRBV25-1
j_gene: TRBJ2-2
CDR3aa: ASSDRLASGELF

v_gene: TRBV19
j_gene: TRBJ2-2
CDR3aa: ASLRNRDRNTGELF

v_gene: TRBV6-6
j_gene: TRBJ2-7
CDR3aa: ASSAIGYTSYEQY

v_gene: TRBV19
j_gene: TRBJ2-1
CDR3aa: ASSMGGRAYNEQF

v_gene: TRBV7-9
j_gene: TRBJ2-7
CDR3aa: ASSPVASGNYEQY

v_gene: TRBV5-1
j_gene: TRBJ1-3
CDR3aa: ASSSGTSGNTIY

v_gene: TRBV28
j_gene: TRBJ2-2
CDR3aa: ASRDNRGDTGELF

v_gene: TRBV5-1
j_gene: TRBJ2-7
CDR3aa: ASSPLQGPLIEQY

v_gene: TRBV19
j_gene: TRBJ1-1
CDR3aa: ASSIGGSEAF

v_gene: TRBV27
j_gene: TRBJ1-1
CDR3aa: ASSRLNRGTTNTEAF

v_gene: TRBV19
j_gene: TRBJ2-1
CDR3aa: ASSSQGSSYNEQF

v_gene: TRBV5-1
j_gene: TRBJ1-1
CDR3aa: ASSLEQGFSTEAF

v_gene: TRBV7-2
j_gene: TRBJ2-5
CDR3aa: ASSHTSGGGETQY